This record concerns one T cell receptor (beta chain) sequence. Its antigen is not identified. A much larger clone sits a single nucleotide away, making a read error possible. Described time point: newly diagnosed GD, antithyroid drugs for less than 3 months. The TCR library used RNA extracted from PBMCs. Building the TCR beta libraries relied on iRepertoire HTBI primers, and CDR3 regions underwent Arm-PCR. TCRdb re-derived calls from the multiplex PCR reads in MiXCR, one entry per CDR3 protein. The sample holds roughly 500,000 distinct CDR3 sequences, around 13% seen once. These data originate in a study of regulatory T cells in long-lasting Graves disease. Points from the study as a whole: Accuracy may have been reduced by the small sample size. No thyroid tissue was studied; the work used peripheral blood only.

The CDR3 is made up of 13 amino acids. Germline loops: CDR1 SGHNT, CDR2 YYREEE (reference sequence). A further study also used this sample, focusing on T cells in Graves' hyperthyroidism and ophthalmopathy. That source notes: HTBI primers were used for first-round RT-PCR of the TCR CDR3.

J is TRBJ2-3 and V is TRBV5-4; possible D gene TRBD2, 5 bases. The end of the DNA fits TRBJ2-1 better, so the J call may be wrong. The source was peripheral blood mononuclear cells (PBMCs), collected at new diagnosis, from a patient treated with antithyroid drugs. This TCR derives from a woman aged 45-65 years with Graves disease. The CDR3 region is CASSRYSVSEQFF. CDR3 coding DNA: TGTGCCAGCAGCCGATATAGCGTCAGTGAGCAGTTCTTC.